Each of the 18 T cell receptor beta chains below was sequenced from the same sample in a study of blood T cell repertoires in COVID-19. Method: immunoSEQ multiplex PCR; TCRdb's copy keeps in-frame clones and lacks some. The sample gives over 250,000 clones, roughly 85% of which show up once; roughly 14% is in the top ten. Sequenced input: peripheral blood. Every receptor here comes from a human donor in a cohort sampled during active COVID-19.

This clone was picked up a small number of times. The chain carries TRBV6-5 and TRBJ1-6; perhaps TRBD1 as D (5 bases). CDR3 size: 13 residues. Looked up from germline, CDR1 is MNHEY and CDR2 is SVGAGI. Trimming stripped 6 bases from V and 7 bases from J, with 10 bases between. The DNA for the CDR3 is TGTGCCAGCAGGACAGCGACCAATTCACCCCTCCACTTT. This codes for CASRTATNSPLHF.

The chain couples TRBV28 to TRBJ1-6, with D perhaps matching TRBD1 (5 bases). The CDR3 totals 15 residues. V lost 3 bases, J lost 9 bases, and 15 bases lay in between. Germline V gene data show CDR1 as MDHEN and CDR2 as SYDVKM. CDR3 loop: CASSFGRQGFSPLHF. The DNA for the CDR3 is TGTGCCAGCAGTTTTGGTAGGCAGGGTTTTTCACCCCTCCACTTT.

The chain has TRBV12-3 or TRBV12-4 and TRBJ1-3, with D possibly TRBD1 on 5 matching bases. Trimming took 5 bases from V and 4 from J, leaving 9 bases between them. CDR3 length: 13 residues. This CDR3 is CASSSQGGNTIYF. Written as DNA, the CDR3 is TGTGCCAGCAGTAGTCAGGGAGGAAACACCATATATTTT.

The chain combines TRBV7-9 with TRBJ2-1; TRBD1 might be the D (6 bases). CDR3 length equals 17 residues. V was trimmed by 5 bases and J by 4 bases, leaving 21 bases between them. Germline V gene data show CDR1 as SEHNR and CDR2 as FQNEAQ (reference sequence). The CDR3 nucleotides are TGTGCCAGCAGCACTACCCTGGGTAGGGGGAATTACAATGAGCAGTTCTTC. Amino acid sequence: CASSTTLGRGNYNEQFF. Full variable domain (missing parts from reference TRBV7-9 and TRBJ2-1): DTGVSQNPRHKITKRGQNVTFRCDPISEHNRLYWYRQTLGQGPEFLTYFQNEAQLEKSRLLSDRFSAERPKGSFSTLEIQRTEQGDSAMYLCASSTTLGRGNYNEQFFGPGTRLTVL.

The J gene is TRBJ1-1, the V gene TRBV6-2 or TRBV6-3; a possible D gene is TRBD1 (5 bases). The germline V and J ends were trimmed by 6 bases and 6 bases, with 14 bases remaining between them. Germline CDR1 reads MNHEY; CDR2 reads SVGEGT. The CDR3 runs to 13 residues. Here the CDR3 DNA reads TGTGCCAGCAGCGCAGGGAAGGGCCCTGAAGCTTTCTTT. This translates into CASSAGKGPEAFF.

V gene TRBV28 combines with J gene TRBJ1-2; 9 nucleotides agree with TRBD1. CDR1 MDHEN and CDR2 SYDVKM come from the germline V gene. Trimming at V came to 5 bases and at J to 2 bases, leaving 9 bases not matched to a gene. The CDR3 totals 16 residues. The CDR3 DNA reads as TGTGCCAGCAGTCCACCTTCCACAGGGGGCAACTATGGCTACACCTTC. It encodes CASSPPSTGGNYGYTF.

V gene TRBV5-4 combines with J gene TRBJ2-1, with TRBD2 matching over 9 bases. V lost 4 bases and J lost 7; bases outside the gene matches: 9. Per the germline V gene, CDR1 is SGHNT and CDR2 is YYREEE (reference sequence). The length of the CDR3 is 15 residues. CDR3 in amino acids: CASSLAAGGLNEQFF. The CDR3 DNA is TGTGCCAGCAGCCTGGCTGCGGGAGGGTTAAATGAGCAGTTCTTC.

The gene calls are TRBV19 and TRBJ1-2; D not certain. CDR1 is LNHDA and CDR2 is SQIVND in the germline V gene (reference sequence). The CDR3 spans 14 residues. V was clipped by 7 bases and J by 3 bases, with 15 bases between them. CDR3 region: CASTETTRDYGYTF. The CDR3 coding sequence is TGTGCCAGTACCGAAACGACGAGGGACTATGGCTACACCTTC.

V usage is TRBV6-5 and J usage is TRBJ1-4; D not resolved. V lost 0 bases, J lost 6 bases, and 14 bases lay in between. The germline V gene has CDR1 MNHEY and CDR2 SVGAGI. There are 16 residues in the CDR3. The CDR3 region is CASSYSAPGGHEKLFF. The DNA for the CDR3 is TGTGCCAGCAGTTACTCTGCCCCCGGAGGCCATGAAAAACTGTTTTTT.

This chain uses TRBV28 with TRBJ2-2; TRBD1 is a possible D gene (6 bases). V was pared by 7 bases and J by 6 bases, with 15 bases between. Germline CDR1 MDHEN, CDR2 SYDVKM. The CDR3 is 14 amino acids. The CDR3 region is CASKSGSGAGELFF. The CDR3 DNA is TGTGCCAGCAAAAGCGGTTCAGGGGCCGGGGAGCTGTTTTTT.

This chain uses TRBV6-2 or TRBV6-3 with TRBJ2-5, with 9 bases identical to TRBD1. Germline V lookup: CDR1 MNHEY, CDR2 SVGEGT. Trimming took 5 bases from V and 2 from J; bases not matched to a gene: 6. The CDR3 length is 15 residues. The CDR3 reads CASSAGTGRQETQYF. The CDR3 bases are TGTGCCAGCAGTGCCGGGACAGGGAGGCAAGAGACCCAGTACTTC.

In DNA, the CDR3 is TGTGCCAGCAGAGGACAAATGAACACTGAAGCTTTCTTT. It encodes CASRGQMNTEAFF. The V and J genes are TRBV27 and TRBJ1-1, with D possibly TRBD1 on 5 matching bases. CDR1 is MNHEY and CDR2 is SMNVEV in the germline V gene (reference sequence). Trimming stripped 6 bases from V and 0 bases from J, with 8 bases between. The CDR3 has 13 amino acids.

The rearrangement links TRBV28 to TRBJ1-5, with a possible D match to TRBD1 (5 bases). The V end was cut by 6 bases, the J end by 3 bases, with 9 bases between. Germline loops: CDR1 MDHEN, CDR2 SYDVKM. The CDR3 is made up of 13 amino acids. CDR3 sequence (DNA): TGTGCCAGCAGCGGGGGAGCCAATCAGCCCCAGCATTTT. Its protein product is CASSGGANQPQHF.

The chain couples TRBV29-1 to TRBJ2-5; TRBD2 agrees at 7 bases. Germline CDR1 SQVTM, CDR2 ANQGSEA. This CDR3 has 13 residues. The V segment lost 8 bases and the J segment 5 bases; nucleotides outside the gene matches: 11. CDR3 loop: CSFGSGKGETQYF. CDR3 bases: TGCAGCTTTGGGAGCGGGAAAGGGGAGACCCAGTACTTC. The complete variable domain, with remaining parts taken from reference TRBV29-1 and TRBJ2-5, reads SAVISQKPSRDICQRGTSLTIQCQVDSQVTMMFWYRQQPGQSLTLIATANQGSEATYESGFVIDKFPISRPNLTFSTLTVSNMSPEDSSIYLCSFGSGKGETQYFGPGTRLLVL.

This chain uses TRBV5-1 with TRBJ2-1, with D tentatively TRBD2 (5 bases). CDR3 length: 13 residues. CDR1 and CDR2 (germline): SGHRS, YFSETQ. The germline V and J ends were trimmed by 3 bases and 10 bases, with 14 bases remaining between them. The CDR3 sequence is CASSSDSPREQFF. The CDR3 DNA sequence: TGCGCCAGCAGCTCGGACTCACCCCGGGAGCAGTTCTTC.

This chain joins TRBV6-5 and TRBJ1-1; TRBD1 is a possible D gene (5 bases). The germline V gene has CDR1 MNHEY and CDR2 SVGAGI. This CDR3 is built from 15 residues. The V gene lost 7 bases and the J gene lost 2 bases, with 17 bases spanning the gap. CDR3 amino acids: CASIPGATGNTEAFF. The CDR3 DNA reads as TGTGCCAGCATCCCTGGGGCAACAGGTAACACTGAAGCTTTCTTT.

V usage is TRBV11-3 and J usage is TRBJ2-1; TRBD2 is a possible D gene (6 bases). Germline loops: CDR1 SGHNT, CDR2 YENEEA. V was shortened by 5 bases and J by 2 bases, with 10 bases between the two germline ends. The length of the CDR3 is 14 residues. CDR3 sequence: CASSPGGPYNEQFF. In nucleotides, the CDR3 is TGTGCCAGCAGCCCCGGAGGGCCCTACAATGAGCAGTTCTTC.

The chain employs TRBV2 and TRBJ1-1, with TRBD1 matching over 8 bases. With V trimmed by 9 bases and J by 6 bases, 12 bases remained unmatched. Germline loops: CDR1 SNHLY, CDR2 FYNNEI. The CDR3 totals 14 residues. In nucleotides, the CDR3 is TGTGCCAGTATGGACAGGGAGATAGCGGCTGAAGCTTTCTTT. It translates to CASMDREIAAEAFF.